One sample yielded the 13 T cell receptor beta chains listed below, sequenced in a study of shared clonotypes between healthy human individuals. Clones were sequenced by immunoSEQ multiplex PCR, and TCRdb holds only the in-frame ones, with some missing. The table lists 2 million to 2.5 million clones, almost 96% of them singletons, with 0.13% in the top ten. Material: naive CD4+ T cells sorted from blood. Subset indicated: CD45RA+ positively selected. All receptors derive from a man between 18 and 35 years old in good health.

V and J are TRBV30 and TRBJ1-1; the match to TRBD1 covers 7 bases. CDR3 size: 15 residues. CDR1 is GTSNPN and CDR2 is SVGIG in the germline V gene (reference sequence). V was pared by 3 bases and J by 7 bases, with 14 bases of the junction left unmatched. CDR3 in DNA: TGTGCCTGGAGCTTTCAATCAACAGGGGTGGGTGAAGCTTTCTTT. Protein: CAWSFQSTGVGEAFF.

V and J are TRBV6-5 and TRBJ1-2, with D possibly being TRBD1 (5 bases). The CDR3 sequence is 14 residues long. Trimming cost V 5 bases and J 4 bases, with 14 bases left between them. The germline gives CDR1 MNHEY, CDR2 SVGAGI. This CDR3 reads CASSNRSGFYGYTF. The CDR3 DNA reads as TGTGCCAGCAGTAACAGGAGCGGGTTCTATGGCTACACCTTC.

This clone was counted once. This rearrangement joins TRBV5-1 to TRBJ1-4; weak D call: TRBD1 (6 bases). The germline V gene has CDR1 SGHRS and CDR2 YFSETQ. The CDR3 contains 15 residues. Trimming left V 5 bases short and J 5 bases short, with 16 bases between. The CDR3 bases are TGCGCCAGCAGATATCAGGGGCGCGACAATGAAAAACTGTTTTTT. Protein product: CASRYQGRDNEKLFF.

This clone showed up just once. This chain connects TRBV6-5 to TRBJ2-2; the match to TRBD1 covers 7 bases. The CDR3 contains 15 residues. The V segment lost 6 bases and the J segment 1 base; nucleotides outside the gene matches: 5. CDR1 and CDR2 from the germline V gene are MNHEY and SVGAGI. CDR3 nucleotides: TGTGCCAGCAGAACGAGACAGGGGAACACCGGGGAGCTGTTTTTT. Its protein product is CASRTRQGNTGELFF.

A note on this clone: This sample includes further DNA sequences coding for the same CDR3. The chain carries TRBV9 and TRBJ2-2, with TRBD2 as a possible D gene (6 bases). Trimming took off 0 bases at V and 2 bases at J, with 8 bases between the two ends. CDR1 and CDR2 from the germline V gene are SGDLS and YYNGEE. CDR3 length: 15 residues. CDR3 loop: CASSVDGGNTGELFF. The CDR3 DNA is TGTGCCAGCAGCGTAGACGGGGGAAACACCGGGGAGCTGTTTTTT.

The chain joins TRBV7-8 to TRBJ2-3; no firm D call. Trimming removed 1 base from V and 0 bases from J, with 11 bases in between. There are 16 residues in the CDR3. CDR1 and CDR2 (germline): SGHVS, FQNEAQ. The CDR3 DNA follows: TGTGCCAGCAGCTTAGGTTTGGCTTCTAGCACAGATACGCAGTATTTT. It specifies CASSLGLASSTDTQYF.

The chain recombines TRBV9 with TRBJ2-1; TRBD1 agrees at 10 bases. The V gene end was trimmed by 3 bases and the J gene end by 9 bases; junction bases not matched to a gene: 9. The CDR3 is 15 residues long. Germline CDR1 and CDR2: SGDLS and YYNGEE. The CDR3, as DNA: TGTGCCAGCAGCGCCCTGACAGGGGGCGCGTCTGAGCAGTTCTTC. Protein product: CASSALTGGASEQFF.

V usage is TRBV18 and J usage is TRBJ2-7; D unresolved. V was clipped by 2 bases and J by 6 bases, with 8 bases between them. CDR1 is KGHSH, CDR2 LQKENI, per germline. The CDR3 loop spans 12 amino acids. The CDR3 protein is CASSPKGLEQYF. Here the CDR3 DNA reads TGTGCCAGCTCACCAAAAGGGCTCGAGCAGTACTTC.

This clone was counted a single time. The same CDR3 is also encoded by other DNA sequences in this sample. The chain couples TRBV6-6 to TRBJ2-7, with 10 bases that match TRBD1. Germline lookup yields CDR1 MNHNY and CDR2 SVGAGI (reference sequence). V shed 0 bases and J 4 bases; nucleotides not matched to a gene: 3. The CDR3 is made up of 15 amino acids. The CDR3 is CASSYSGTGDYEQYF. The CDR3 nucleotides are TGTGCCAGCAGTTACTCCGGGACAGGGGATTACGAGCAGTACTTC.

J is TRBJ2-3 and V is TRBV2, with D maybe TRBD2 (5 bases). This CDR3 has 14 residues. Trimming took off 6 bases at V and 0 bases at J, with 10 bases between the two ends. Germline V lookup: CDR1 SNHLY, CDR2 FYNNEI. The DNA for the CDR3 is TGTGCCAGCAGGGAACTAGGGAGCACAGATACGCAGTATTTT. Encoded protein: CASRELGSTDTQYF.

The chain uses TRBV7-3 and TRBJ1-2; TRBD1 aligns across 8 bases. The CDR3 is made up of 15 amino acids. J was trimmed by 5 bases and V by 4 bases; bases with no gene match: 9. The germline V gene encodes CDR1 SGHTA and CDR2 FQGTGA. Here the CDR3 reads CASSSKPGTGYGYTF. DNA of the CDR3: TGTGCCAGCAGCTCAAAACCCGGGACAGGATATGGCTACACCTTC.

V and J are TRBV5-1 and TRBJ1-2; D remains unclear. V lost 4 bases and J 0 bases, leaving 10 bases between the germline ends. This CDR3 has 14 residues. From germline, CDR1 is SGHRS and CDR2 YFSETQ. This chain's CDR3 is CASSVDGPNYGYTF. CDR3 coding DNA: TGCGCCAGCAGCGTGGACGGACCTAACTATGGCTACACCTTC.

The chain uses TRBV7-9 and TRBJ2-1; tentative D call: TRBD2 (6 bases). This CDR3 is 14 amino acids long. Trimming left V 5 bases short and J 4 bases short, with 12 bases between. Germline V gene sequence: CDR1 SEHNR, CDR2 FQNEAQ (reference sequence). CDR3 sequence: CASSGGTFYNEQFF. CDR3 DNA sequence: TGTGCCAGCAGCGGCGGGACTTTTTACAATGAGCAGTTCTTC.